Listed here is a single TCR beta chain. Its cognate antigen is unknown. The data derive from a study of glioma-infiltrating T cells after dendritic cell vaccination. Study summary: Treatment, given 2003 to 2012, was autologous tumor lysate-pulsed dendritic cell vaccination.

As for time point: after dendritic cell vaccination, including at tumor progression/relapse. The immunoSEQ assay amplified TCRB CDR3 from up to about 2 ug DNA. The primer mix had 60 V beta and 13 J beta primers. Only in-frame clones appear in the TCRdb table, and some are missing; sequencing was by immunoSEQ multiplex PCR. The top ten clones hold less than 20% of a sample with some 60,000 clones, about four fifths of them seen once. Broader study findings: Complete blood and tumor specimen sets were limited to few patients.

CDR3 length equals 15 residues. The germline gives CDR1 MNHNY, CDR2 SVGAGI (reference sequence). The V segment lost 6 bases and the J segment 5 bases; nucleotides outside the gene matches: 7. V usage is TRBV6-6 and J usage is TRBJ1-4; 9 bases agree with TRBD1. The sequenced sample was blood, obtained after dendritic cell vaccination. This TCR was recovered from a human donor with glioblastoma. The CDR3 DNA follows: TGTGCCAGCAGCCCTGGGACAGGGAGGAATGAAAAACTGTTTTTT. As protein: CASSPGTGRNEKLFF.